The clone carrying this T cell receptor beta chain came up many times. The data stem from a study of identical twins. The germline V gene encodes CDR1 SGDLS and CDR2 YYNGEE. Trimming took 0 bases from V and 7 from J; bases not matched to a gene: 3. This CDR3 is built from 14 residues. TCRdb redid the calling of the 5' RACE reads with MiXCR, one entry per CDR3 protein. Of more than 1.5 million distinct CDR3 sequences detected, under 35% appear once; the ten largest clones hold about 0.3%. What was sequenced was cord blood. The rearrangement uses TRBV9 and TRBJ2-7, with 11 bases fitting TRBD2. The receptor was isolated from a newborn girl in good health. CDR3 nucleotide sequence: TGTGCCAGCAGCGTAGGGCTAGCGGGAGGTGAGCAGTACTTC. The encoded protein is CASSVGLAGGEQYF.